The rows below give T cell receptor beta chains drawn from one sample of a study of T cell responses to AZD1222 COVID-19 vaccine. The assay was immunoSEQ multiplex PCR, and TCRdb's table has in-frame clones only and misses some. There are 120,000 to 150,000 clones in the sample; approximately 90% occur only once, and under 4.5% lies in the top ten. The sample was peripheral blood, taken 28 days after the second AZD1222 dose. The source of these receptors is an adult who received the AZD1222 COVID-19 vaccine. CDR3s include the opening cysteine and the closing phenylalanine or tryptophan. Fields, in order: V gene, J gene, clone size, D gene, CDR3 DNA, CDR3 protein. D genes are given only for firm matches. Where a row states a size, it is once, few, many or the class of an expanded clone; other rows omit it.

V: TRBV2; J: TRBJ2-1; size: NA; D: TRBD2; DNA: TGTGCCAGCAGTGATAGGACTAGCGGGGGATCTGAGCAGTTCTTC; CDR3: CASSDRTSGGSEQFF
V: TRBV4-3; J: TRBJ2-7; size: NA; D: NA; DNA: TGCGCCAGCAGCCAAGATGCAGGTCCCTACGAGCAGTACTTC; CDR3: CASSQDAGPYEQYF
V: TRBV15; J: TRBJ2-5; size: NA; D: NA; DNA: TGTGCCACCAGCAGAGACAGACTAAACCAAGAGACCCAGTACTTC; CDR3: CATSRDRLNQETQYF
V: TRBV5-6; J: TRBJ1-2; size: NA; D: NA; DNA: TGTGCCAGCAGCCTATTCCAGATTGACGGCTACACCTTC; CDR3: CASSLFQIDGYTF
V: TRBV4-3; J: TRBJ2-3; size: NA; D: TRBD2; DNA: TGCGCCAGCAGCCAAGGGCGGACTAGCGGGGCAGATACGCAGTATTTT; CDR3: CASSQGRTSGADTQYF
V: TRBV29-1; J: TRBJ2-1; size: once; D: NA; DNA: TGCAGCGTTGATTCTCCCGGGCGCAATGAGCAGTTCTTC; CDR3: CSVDSPGRNEQFF
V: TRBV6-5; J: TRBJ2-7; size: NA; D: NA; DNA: TGTGCCAGCAGTCTAGACATACGAGCCTACGAGCAGTACTTC; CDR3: CASSLDIRAYEQYF
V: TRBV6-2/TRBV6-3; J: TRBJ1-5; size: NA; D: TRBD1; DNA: TGTGCCAGCAGCTGGACAGGGGAGAATCAGCCCCAGCATTTT; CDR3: CASSWTGENQPQHF
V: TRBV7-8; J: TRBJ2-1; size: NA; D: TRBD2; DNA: TGTGCCAGCAGCCCACTAGCGGGGGTGAGGTACTGGCAGTTCTTC; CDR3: CASSPLAGVRYWQFF
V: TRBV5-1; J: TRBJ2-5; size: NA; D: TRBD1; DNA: TGCGCCAGCCACGCCACAGGGGGCGAGGAGACCCAGTACTTC; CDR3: CASHATGGEETQYF
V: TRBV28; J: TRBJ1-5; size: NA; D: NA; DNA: TGTGCCAGCACCTTAGTACGTCAGCCCCAGCATTTT; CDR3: CASTLVRQPQHF
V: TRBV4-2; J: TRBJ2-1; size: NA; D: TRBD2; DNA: TGTGCCAGCAGCCAGACCCCGCTAGCGGGGCCCTACAATGAGCAGTTCTTC; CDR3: CASSQTPLAGPYNEQFF
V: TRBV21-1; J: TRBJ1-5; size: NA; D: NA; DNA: TGTGCCAGCAGCAAAGAAAACTTGGGACAGGGTTTCAATCAGCCCCAGCATTTT; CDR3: CASSKENLGQGFNQPQHF